This T cell receptor beta chain was captured by sequencing in a study of cytomegalovirus exposure and HLA in healthy donors. Points from the study as a whole: Cytomegalovirus association was assigned to over 150 TCR beta chains.

Comments on this clone: Its antigen is unknown.

The PCR made use of 60 Vbeta and 13 Jbeta primers. Assay used: immunoSEQ multiplex PCR; TCRdb lists only in-frame clones, some missing. The sample lists roughly 140,000 clones; 75% to 80% were seen once. This CDR3 is 15 amino acids long. The V and J ends lost 6 bases and 4 bases, in that order; junction bases with no gene match: 6. Germline CDR1 and CDR2: LNHDA and SQIVND (reference sequence). Sequencing input: PBMCs. The clonotype originates from a woman aged 30 to 39 in good health and CMV-seronegative. The chain carries TRBV19 and TRBJ2-6, with 7 bases aligning to TRBD2. CDR3 protein: CASRPRGDGANVLTF. DNA of the CDR3: TGTGCCAGTAGGCCCCGGGGGGACGGGGCCAACGTCCTGACTTTC.